This paragraph reports one T cell receptor (beta chain). Its antigen remains unknown. Sequencing was performed with immunoSEQ multiplex PCR; in TCRdb, only in-frame clones are kept and a portion is missing. Of 300,000 to 400,000 clones in the sample, around 87% were seen once. This entry belongs to a study of Ad26.COV2.S vaccination and SARS-CoV-2 variants. Turning to the study itself: Ad26.COV2.S given intramuscularly, once or twice 56 days apart.

Indicated treatment: roughly 20 received Ad26.COV2.S at low or high dose, single or two shots; a few received placebo; per-sample allocation not given. Sampling took place 63 days after the first vaccine or placebo injection. The V end was cut by 11 bases, the J end by 0 bases, with 19 bases between. Germline-derived CDR1 and CDR2 are MDHEN and SYDVKM. This CDR3 has 15 amino acids. Study-level findings and limits: In vaccinated individuals, spike-specific CD8+ and CD4+ T cell responses reportedly displayed substantial breadth. The study found similar non-spike TCR breadth in vaccine and placebo recipients. The analyses of TCR breadth and depth may have understated the size of total T cell responses.

This chain connects TRBV28 to TRBJ1-1, with D unresolved. The sequences come from peripheral blood, collected in a trial of Ad26.COV2.S vaccine versus placebo. This receptor was taken from a person between 18 and 65 years old who received the Ad26.COV2.S COVID-19 vaccine or a placebo. The CDR3 nucleotides are TGTGCCTGCCGAGTCGATATGGGGATGAACACTGAAGCTTTCTTT. Amino acids: CACRVDMGMNTEAFF.